This TCR beta chain was recorded in a study of T cell changes during pregnancy in multiple sclerosis. The table came from immunoSEQ multiplex PCR; TCRdb's copy has only in-frame clones and leaves some out. This table has 50,000 to 65,000 clones, 96% appearing once. Looked up from germline, CDR1 is MNHEY and CDR2 is SVGAGI. CDR3 length: 14 residues. Unmatched junction bases numbered 10, after V lost 0 bases and J lost 13 bases. The V call is TRBV6-5, the J call TRBJ2-3, with 7 bases fitting TRBD1. The receptor was derived from a female donor with multiple sclerosis, enrolled in a pregnancy study. The source material was CD8+ T cells from peripheral blood mononuclear cells, sampled after pregnancy. The CDR3 bases are TGTGCCAGCAGTTACTCCGGGACAGCCGATGGGGAGTATTTT. It translates to CASSYSGTADGEYF.